This T cell receptor beta chain was sequenced in a study of post-analysis software for immune sequencing data. Study at large: Included among the disease courses, which were recorded for the cohort, were relapsing-remitting, secondary progressive and progressive-relapsing multiple sclerosis. Study-level results: TRBV5-6, TRBV5-1 and TRBV20-1 belonged to a set of a handful of TRBV segments that were more frequent in patients than controls.

Trimming removed 3 bases at V and 2 bases at J, with 11 bases between. The CDR3 sequence is 14 residues long. The germline V gene has CDR1 ENHRY and CDR2 SYGVKD. Unique molecular identifiers were present in the TCR beta cDNA libraries. T cells numbering about 0.85 to 11 million gave rise to 400,000 to 550,000 cDNA molecules. MiXCR, run by TCRdb on the PCR reads, gives a single entry per CDR3 protein. Found here are roughly 430,000 distinct CDR3 sequences, more than 30% of them singletons; the top ten hold about 8%. This clonotype was seen a few times. Its antigen is undetermined. The sample taken for sequencing was blood. This TCR came from a girl aged 2 to 9 with multiple sclerosis. The chain couples TRBV10-3 to TRBJ2-7, with D uncertain. CDR3 DNA: TGTGCCATCAGTGATAGTAGTGGGGCCTACGAGCAGTACTTC. Encoded protein: CAISDSSGAYEQYF.